The 21 T cell receptor beta chains given below trace back to one sample, sequenced in a study of OX40 agonist ivuxolimab in advanced cancers. This table comes from immunoSEQ multiplex PCR, and its TCRdb copy is limited to in-frame clones, with some not included. The sample includes fewer than 85,000 clones, 92% of them seen just once. The material sequenced was CD4+ or CD8+ T cells sorted from blood, taken in a trial of the OX40 agonist ivuxolimab. All receptors derive from an adult with an advanced solid tumor such as melanoma, head and neck, liver or kidney cancer.

The chain couples TRBV6-1 to TRBJ2-7, with D perhaps matching TRBD2 (6 bases). Deletions cut 1 base from V and 1 base from J, with 11 bases between. From germline, CDR1 is MNHNS and CDR2 SASEGT. This CDR3 has 15 residues. The CDR3 spells CASSEGRESSYEQYF. The CDR3 DNA reads TGTGCCAGCAGTGAAGGGAGGGAATCTTCCTACGAGCAGTACTTC.

The chain uses TRBV11-2 and TRBJ2-1, with D maybe TRBD2 (6 bases). The CDR3 consists of 15 residues. Trimming removed 1 base at V and 0 bases at J, with 7 bases between. The V gene's germline CDR1 is SGHAT and CDR2 FQNNGV. Written as DNA, the CDR3 is TGTGCCAGCAGCTTAGCGGGAGCCTCCTACAATGAGCAGTTCTTC. This encodes CASSLAGASYNEQFF.

This clone has only one observation. The rearrangement joins TRBV29-1 to TRBJ2-1; D gene ambiguous. The CDR3 loop spans 13 amino acids. The ends were cut back, 4 bases at V and 8 bases at J, with 15 bases in the middle. Germline CDR1 is SQVTM and CDR2 is ANQGSEA. The chain's CDR3 is CSVATTWVDEQFF. CDR3 sequence (DNA): TGCAGCGTTGCCACAACCTGGGTTGATGAGCAGTTCTTC.

This clone appeared a single time. V gene TRBV5-1 combines with J gene TRBJ2-5; 8 positions match TRBD1. Trimming cost V 0 bases and J 4 bases; bases outside gene matches: 8. The length of the CDR3 is 16 residues. Germline V gene sequence: CDR1 SGHRS, CDR2 YFSETQ. The CDR3 DNA follows: TGCGCCAGCAGCTTGGAGAGGACAGGGCTTGCAGAGACCCAGTACTTC. It yields the protein CASSLERTGLAETQYF.

The rearrangement uses TRBV30 and TRBJ1-4; unclear D gene. Trimming cost V 0 bases and J 8 bases, with 10 bases left between them. The CDR3 contains 13 residues. CDR1 is GTSNPN, CDR2 SVGIG, per germline (reference sequence). CDR3 loop: CAWSVRVGEKLFF. Here the CDR3 DNA reads TGTGCCTGGAGTGTACGGGTAGGGGAAAAACTGTTTTTT. Together with reference TRBV30 and TRBJ1-4, the CDR3 gives the full variable domain: SQTIHQWPATLVQPVGSPLSLECTVEGTSNPNLYWYRQAAGRGLQLLFYSVGIGQISSEVPQNLSASRPQDRQFILSSKKLLLSDSGFYLCAWSVRVGEKLFFGSGTQLSVL.

The rearrangement links TRBV7-2 to TRBJ1-2, with TRBD1 as a possible D gene (5 bases). Germline V gene sequence: CDR1 SGHTA, CDR2 FQGNSA. V dropped 2 bases and J dropped 4 bases, with 17 bases sitting between them. The CDR3 has 16 residues. CDR3 sequence (DNA): TGTGCCAGCAGCTTACGAGGGGCGGAACTAATCTATGGCTACACCTTC. Amino acid sequence: CASSLRGAELIYGYTF.

The V call is TRBV5-1, the J call TRBJ2-2, with D perhaps assigned TRBD1 or TRBD2 (5 bases each). The CDR3 has 14 residues. With 0 bases removed from V and 3 bases from J, the gap between germline ends came to 6 bases. In germline, CDR1 is SGHRS, CDR2 YFSETQ. The DNA of the CDR3 is TGCGCCAGCAGCTTGGGAGGGGACACCGGGGAGCTGTTTTTT. It translates to CASSLGGDTGELFF. Variable domain in full (rest from reference TRBV5-1 and TRBJ2-2): KAGVTQTPRYLIKTRGQQVTLSCSPISGHRSVSWYQQTPGQGLQFLFEYFSETQRNKGNFPGRFSGRQFSNSRSEMNVSTLELGDSALYLCASSLGGDTGELFFGEGSRLTVL.

V usage is TRBV27 and J usage is TRBJ2-5; TRBD2 might be the D (6 bases). Trimming removed 8 bases from V and 1 base from J, with 14 bases in between. CDR1 is MNHEY, CDR2 SMNVEV, per germline (reference sequence). The CDR3 spans 14 residues. The CDR3 protein is CASRTSPFQETQYF. Here the CDR3 DNA reads TGTGCCAGCCGTACTAGCCCTTTCCAAGAGACCCAGTACTTC.

This chain connects TRBV11-2 to TRBJ2-7; D might be TRBD2 (6 bases). The CDR3 extends over 15 amino acids. Trimming took 0 bases from V and 3 from J, leaving 12 bases between them. CDR1 and CDR2 (germline): SGHAT, FQNNGV. The CDR3 nucleotides are TGTGCCAGCAGCTTAGATCCCGGGAGAAACTACGAGCAGTACTTC. This sequence encodes CASSLDPGRNYEQYF.

This rearrangement joins TRBV27 to TRBJ1-2; D is unresolved. CDR1 MNHEY and CDR2 SMNVEV come from the germline V gene (reference sequence). The CDR3 spans 15 residues. Trimming removed 3 bases at V and 7 bases at J, with 18 bases between. CDR3 sequence: CASSFGGNPPRGYTF. The CDR3 bases are TGTGCCAGCAGTTTTGGAGGGAACCCCCCGCGTGGCTACACCTTC.

V gene TRBV13 combines with J gene TRBJ2-5, with a tentative D call TRBD1 (5 bases). Germline CDR1 PRHDT, CDR2 FYEKMQ (reference sequence). This CDR3 is 13 amino acids long. V shed 3 bases and J shed 5 bases, with 10 bases lying between them. The CDR3 sequence is CASSFAGMETQYF. The CDR3 region has the DNA TGTGCCAGCAGCTTCGCAGGGATGGAGACCCAGTACTTC. Together with reference TRBV13 and TRBJ2-5, the CDR3 gives the full variable domain: AAGVIQSPRHLIKEKRETATLKCYPIPRHDTVYWYQQGPGQDPQFLISFYEKMQSDKGSIPDRFSAQQFSDYHSELNMSSLELGDSALYFCASSFAGMETQYFGPGTRLLVL.

V and J are TRBV5-1 and TRBJ2-5, with TRBD1 as a possible D gene (6 bases). CDR3 length: 16 residues. The V end lost 4 bases, the J end lost 5 bases, and 21 bases lay between the germline ends. Germline V CDR1 and CDR2: SGHRS, YFSETQ. In DNA form, the CDR3 reads TGCGCCAGCAGCCGACGGTCCACAGGGTACGGGGAGACCCAGTACTTC. As protein: CASSRRSTGYGETQYF.

V and J are TRBV9 and TRBJ1-1; TRBD1 aligns across 8 bases. The V gene end was trimmed by 0 bases and the J gene end by 5 bases; junction bases not matched to a gene: 3. The CDR3 contains 14 residues. Germline V gives CDR1 SGDLS, CDR2 YYNGEE. The CDR3 reads CASSVVQGGTEAFF. CDR3 nucleotides: TGTGCCAGCAGCGTAGTACAGGGGGGGACTGAAGCTTTCTTT.

The chain carries TRBV28 and TRBJ2-2; D gene uncertain. Germline values: CDR1 MDHEN, CDR2 SYDVKM. This CDR3 spans 14 amino acids. V shed 6 bases and J shed 6 bases, with 14 bases lying between them. The CDR3 nucleotides are TGTGCCAGCAGCCTGCTAGAGCTCCCCGGGGAGCTGTTTTTT. Translated: CASSLLELPGELFF.

The chain combines TRBV6-5 with TRBJ2-2; D uncertain. V lost 2 bases, J lost 2 bases, and 9 bases lay in between. In germline, CDR1 is MNHEY, CDR2 SVGAGI. This CDR3 region has 15 residues. CDR3 in DNA: TGTGCCAGCAGTTACAGGCCACGCAACACCGGGGAGCTGTTTTTT. Its protein is CASSYRPRNTGELFF.

The CDR3 protein is CASSLWRNNEQFF. CDR3 coding DNA: TGCGCCAGCAGCTTGTGGCGGAACAATGAGCAGTTCTTC. The chain recombines TRBV5-1 with TRBJ2-1; D is ambiguous. Germline assignment: CDR1 SGHRS and CDR2 YFSETQ. The CDR3 is 13 residues long. The V and J ends lost 1 base and 5 bases respectively, with 7 bases between them.

The chain links TRBV27 to TRBJ2-5; TRBD2 aligns across 7 bases. The CDR3 is 13 residues long. Per germline, CDR1 MNHEY and CDR2 SMNVEV (reference sequence). The ends lost 5 bases at V and 7 bases at J; junction bases unmatched: 7. This CDR3 is CASSPRGDGTQYF. The CDR3 nucleotides are TGTGCCAGCAGTCCCCGGGGGGACGGGACCCAGTACTTC.

This chain links TRBV4-3 with TRBJ2-2; a weak D match, TRBD2 (6 bases). CDR1 and CDR2 (germline): LGHNA, YSLEER. Trimming took 0 bases from V and 4 from J, leaving 12 bases between them. The CDR3 runs 16 residues. CDR3 sequence (DNA): TGCGCCAGCAGCCAAGAACTAGCAAGGGGCACCGGGGAGCTGTTTTTT. Amino acid sequence: CASSQELARGTGELFF.

This chain links TRBV29-1 with TRBJ2-1; D perhaps matches TRBD2 (6 bases). Germline CDR1 is SQVTM and CDR2 is ANQGSEA. The ends were cut back, 1 base at V and 6 bases at J, with 16 bases in the middle. CDR3 length equals 15 residues. CDR3: CSVEGGDFVLNEQFF. CDR3 nucleotides: TGCAGCGTTGAAGGGGGGGACTTTGTTCTCAATGAGCAGTTCTTC.

This clone was counted once. This chain joins TRBV7-8 and TRBJ2-7; TRBD1 is a possible D gene (5 bases). Germline V CDR1 and CDR2: SGHVS, FQNEAQ. The CDR3 length is 16 residues. With 2 bases removed from V and 5 bases from J, the gap between germline ends came to 19 bases. For the CDR3, the DNA is TGTGCCAGCAGCTTAAACGTACAGGCCAGTTCCAACGAGCAGTACTTC. Protein: CASSLNVQASSNEQYF.

V is TRBV5-1 and J is TRBJ2-2, with D possibly being TRBD1 (5 bases). V was pared by 4 bases and J by 8 bases, with 6 bases between. This CDR3 has 11 amino acids. CDR1 and CDR2 (germline): SGHRS, YFSETQ. CDR3 bases: TGCGCCAGCAGCCCAGGGGGGGAGCTGTTTTTT. This codes for CASSPGGELFF.